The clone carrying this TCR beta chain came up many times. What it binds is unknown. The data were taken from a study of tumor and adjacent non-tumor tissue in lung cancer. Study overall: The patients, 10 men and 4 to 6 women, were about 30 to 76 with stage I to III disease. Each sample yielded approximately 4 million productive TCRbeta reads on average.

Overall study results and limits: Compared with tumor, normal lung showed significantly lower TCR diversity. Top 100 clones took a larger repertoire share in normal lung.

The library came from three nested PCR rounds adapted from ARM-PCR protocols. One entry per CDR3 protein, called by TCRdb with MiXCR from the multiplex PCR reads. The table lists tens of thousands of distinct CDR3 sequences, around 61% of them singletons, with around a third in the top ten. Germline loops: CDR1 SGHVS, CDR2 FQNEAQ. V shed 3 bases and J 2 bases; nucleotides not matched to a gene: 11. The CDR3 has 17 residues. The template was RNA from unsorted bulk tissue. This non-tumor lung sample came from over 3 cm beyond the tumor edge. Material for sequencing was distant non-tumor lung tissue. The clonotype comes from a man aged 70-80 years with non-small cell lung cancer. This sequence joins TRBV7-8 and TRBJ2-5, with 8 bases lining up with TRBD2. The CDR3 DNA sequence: TGTGCCAGCAGCTTTAAGGTGGGGGCGGGGGGACAAGAGACCCAGTACTTC. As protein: CASSFKVGAGGQETQYF. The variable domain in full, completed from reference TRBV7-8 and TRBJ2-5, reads GAGVSQSPRYKVAKRGQDVALRCDPISGHVSLFWYQQALGQGPEFLTYFQNEAQLDKSGLPSDRFFAERPEGSVSTLKIQRTQQEDSAVYLCASSFKVGAGGQETQYFGPGTRLLVL.